Detailed here is one T cell receptor (beta chain). V dropped 2 bases and J dropped 3 bases, with 20 bases sitting between them. There are 17 residues in the CDR3. CDR1 SGHDT and CDR2 YYEEEE come from the germline V gene. Together with a sample-barcoded 5' primer, a J-beta primer mix was included in a second PCR lasting 7 to 11 cycles. TCRdb re-analysed the 5' RACE reads in MiXCR, keeping a single row per CDR3 protein. Here the sample spans 1 million to 1.2 million distinct CDR3 sequences, less than 45% being singletons. This record comes from a study of blood T cells in healthy people across ages. The TCR comes from a man aged 18 to 30 in good health. The chain is built from TRBV5-6 and TRBJ1-1; possibly TRBD1 for D (6 bases). Sequencing was performed on blood. The CDR3 DNA reads as TGTGCCAGCAGCTTATGGGGCCGCCCGACAGGCTACACTGAAGCTTTCTTT. This codes for CASSLWGRPTGYTEAFF.